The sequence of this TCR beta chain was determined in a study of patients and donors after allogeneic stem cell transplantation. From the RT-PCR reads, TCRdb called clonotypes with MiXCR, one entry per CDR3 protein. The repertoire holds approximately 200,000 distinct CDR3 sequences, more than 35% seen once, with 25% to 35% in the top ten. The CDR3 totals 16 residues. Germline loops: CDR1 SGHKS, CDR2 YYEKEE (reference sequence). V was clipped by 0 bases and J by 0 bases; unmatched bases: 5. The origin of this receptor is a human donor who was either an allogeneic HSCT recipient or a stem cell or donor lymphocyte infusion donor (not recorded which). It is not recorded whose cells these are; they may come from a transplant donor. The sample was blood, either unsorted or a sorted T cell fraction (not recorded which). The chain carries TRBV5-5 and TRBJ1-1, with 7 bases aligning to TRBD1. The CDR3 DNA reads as TGTGCCAGCAGCTTGGAGCCCGACAGGGTGAACACTGAAGCTTTCTTT. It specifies CASSLEPDRVNTEAFF.